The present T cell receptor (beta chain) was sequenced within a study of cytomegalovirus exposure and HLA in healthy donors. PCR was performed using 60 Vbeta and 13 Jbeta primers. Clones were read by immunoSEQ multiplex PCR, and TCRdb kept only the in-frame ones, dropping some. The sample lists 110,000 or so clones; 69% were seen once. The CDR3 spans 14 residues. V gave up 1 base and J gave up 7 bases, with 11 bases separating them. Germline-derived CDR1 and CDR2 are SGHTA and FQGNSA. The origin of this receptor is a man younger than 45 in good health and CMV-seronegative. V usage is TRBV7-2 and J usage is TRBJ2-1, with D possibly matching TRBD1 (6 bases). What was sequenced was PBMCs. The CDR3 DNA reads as TGTGCCAGCAGCTTAGACCAGGGGCCAAATGAGCAGTTCTTC. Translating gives CASSLDQGPNEQFF. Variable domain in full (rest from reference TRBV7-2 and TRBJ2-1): GAGVSQSPSNKVTEKGKDVELRCDPISGHTALYWYRQSLGQGLEFLIYFQGNSAPDKSGLPSDRFSAERTGGSVSTLTIQRTQQEDSAVYLCASSLDQGPNEQFFGPGTRLTVL.